Listed below are T cell receptor beta chains from one sample, sequenced in a study of shared clonotypes between healthy human individuals. The repertoire was sequenced with immunoSEQ multiplex PCR; TCRdb's copy has only in-frame clones and lacks some. Of around 1 million clones in the sample, 76% were seen once. Sequencing input: memory CD4+ T cells sorted from blood. The receptors were sampled from a man aged 18 to 29 in good health. Both conserved end residues are part of each CDR3. A D gene is named only where the DNA matches it firmly. For some rows the clone size is stated as once, few or many, or as a class when expanded; others skip it.

j_call v_call d_call clone_size cdr3_aa cdr3_nt
TRBJ2-3 TRBV6-1 TRBD2 NA CASSEALAGGRAQYF TGTGCCAGCAGTGAAGCTCTAGCGGGGGGCCGGGCGCAGTATTTT
TRBJ2-7 TRBV7-9 NA NA CASSLLLGGGGNEQYF TGTGCCAGCAGCCTCCTCCTGGGCGGAGGGGGTAACGAGCAGTACTTC
TRBJ2-2 TRBV7-2 NA NA CASSFPAGELFF TGTGCCAGCAGCTTTCCAGCCGGGGAGCTGTTTTTT
TRBJ1-1 TRBV6-5 TRBD1 NA CASTQGVQGAEAFF TGTGCCAGCACCCAAGGTGTACAGGGGGCCGAAGCTTTCTTT
TRBJ1-5 TRBV4-1 NA NA CASSQDLDGDSNQPQHF TGCGCCAGCAGCCAAGATCTTGACGGGGATAGCAATCAGCCCCAGCATTTT
TRBJ2-2 TRBV6-1 NA NA CASKRSGNTGELFF TGTGCCAGCAAGAGGTCGGGAAACACCGGGGAGCTGTTTTTT
TRBJ1-2 TRBV9 TRBD1 NA CASSQDRGYGYTF TGTGCCAGCAGCCAGGACAGGGGTTATGGCTACACCTTC
TRBJ1-1 TRBV27 NA NA CASSLSRNTEAFF TGTGCCAGCAGTTTATCTAGGAACACTGAAGCTTTCTTT
TRBJ2-5 TRBV29-1 TRBD2 NA CSVGASGGARETQYF TGCAGCGTTGGGGCTAGCGGGGGGGCCCGAGAGACCCAGTACTTC
TRBJ1-5 TRBV28 NA NA CASSYAVDSNQPQHF TGTGCCAGCAGTTATGCCGTGGATAGCAATCAGCCCCAGCATTTT
TRBJ2-1 TRBV6-5 NA NA CASSSPQTRDHEQFF TGTGCCAGCAGTTCCCCCCAAACCAGGGACCATGAGCAGTTCTTC
TRBJ2-7 TRBV10-1 NA NA CASSYFCSTAYEQYF TGCGCCAGCAGTTATTTTTGTAGTACGGCCTACGAGCAGTACTTC
TRBJ2-5 TRBV11-2 TRBD2 NA CASSSSGKRQETQYF TGTGCCAGCAGCTCTAGCGGGAAGAGGCAAGAGACCCAGTACTTC
TRBJ1-6 TRBV5-5 NA once CASSLLGSYNSPLHF TGTGCCAGCAGCTTGTTGGGTTCCTATAATTCACCCCTCCACTTT
TRBJ2-7 TRBV28 TRBD1 NA CASSIGQEYEQYF TGTGCCAGCAGTATTGGACAGGAGTACGAGCAGTACTTC
TRBJ1-2 TRBV2 NA NA CASSQTLANYGYTF TGTGCCAGCAGCCAGACATTAGCTAACTATGGCTACACCTTC
TRBJ2-6 TRBV5-1 TRBD1 NA CASSTPPGQVPSGANVLTF TGCGCCAGCAGCACACCCCCGGGACAGGTCCCCTCTGGGGCCAACGTCCTGACTTTC
TRBJ1-4 TRBV7-9 NA NA CASSTAEKLFF TGTGCCAGCTCGACGGCGGAAAAACTGTTTTTT
TRBJ1-1 TRBV27 TRBD1 NA CASSPTGGYIVFF TGTGCCAGCAGCCCTACAGGGGGTTATATTGTTTTCTTT
TRBJ2-7 TRBV7-2 NA NA CASSLVDEQYF TGTGCCAGCAGCTTGGTTGACGAGCAGTACTTC
TRBJ1-5 TRBV30 NA NA CAWSVGQFDQPQHF TGTGCCTGGAGTGTGGGTCAGTTCGATCAGCCCCAGCATTTT
TRBJ1-4 TRBV5-6 NA few CASSLVGATIATNEKLFF TGTGCCAGCAGCTTGGTAGGGGCGACCATAGCAACTAATGAAAAACTGTTTTTT
TRBJ2-7 TRBV7-2 NA NA CASSPGQLQFYEQYF TGTGCCAGCAGCCCAGGACAGTTGCAGTTTTACGAGCAGTACTTC
TRBJ1-3 TRBV11-2 NA NA CASSAGGGWNTIYF TGTGCCAGCAGCGCCGGAGGGGGGTGGAACACCATATATTTT
TRBJ1-5 TRBV15 NA NA CATSSHGGSNQPQHF TGTGCCACCAGCTCACACGGAGGGAGCAATCAGCCCCAGCATTTT
TRBJ2-7 TRBV19 NA few CASREGGAYEQYF TGTGCCAGTAGAGAGGGAGGCGCCTACGAGCAGTACTTC
TRBJ2-5 TRBV10-3 TRBD1 NA CAISRGLEETQYF TGTGCCATTTCCAGGGGGCTTGAGGAGACCCAGTACTTC
TRBJ2-2 TRBV5-1 NA NA CASSLGSDQTGELFF TGCGCCAGCAGCTTAGGTTCTGATCAAACCGGGGAGCTGTTTTTT
TRBJ2-1 TRBV4-3 NA NA CASSQDFRYEQFF TGCGCCAGCAGCCAAGATTTTCGGTACGAGCAGTTCTTC
TRBJ2-3 TRBV5-1 TRBD1 NA CASRRRQGSDTQYF TGCGCCAGCAGACGTCGACAGGGGTCAGATACGCAGTATTTT
TRBJ2-3 TRBV7-2 TRBD2 many CASTLSPGLAGGTDTQYF TGTGCCAGCACCCTGTCCCCGGGACTAGCGGGGGGCACAGATACGCAGTATTTT
TRBJ2-2 TRBV10-1 TRBD2 NA CASSDGGANTGELFF TGCGCCAGCAGTGACGGGGGGGCGAACACCGGGGAGCTGTTTTTT
TRBJ2-3 TRBV28 TRBD2 NA CASSPGLAADTQYF TGTGCCAGCAGTCCAGGACTAGCGGCAGATACGCAGTATTTT
TRBJ1-2 TRBV5-1 TRBD1 NA CASSPQGEGGYTF TGCGCCAGCAGCCCCCAGGGGGAGGGTGGCTACACCTTC
TRBJ1-1 TRBV10-3 TRBD1 NA CAIEGAQGTEAFF TGTGCCATTGAGGGGGCGCAGGGCACTGAAGCTTTCTTT
TRBJ1-5 TRBV19 NA NA CASSLAGSNQPQHF TGTGCCAGTAGTTTAGCCGGGAGCAATCAGCCCCAGCATTTT
TRBJ1-1 TRBV28 NA NA CATRDVSTEAFF TGTGCCACACGGGACGTCTCAACTGAAGCTTTCTTT
TRBJ1-4 TRBV5-1 NA NA CASSLEAGPNEKLFF TGCGCCAGCAGCTTGGAGGCAGGACCTAATGAAAAACTGTTTTTT
TRBJ1-3 TRBV9 NA NA CASSVAGERNTIYF TGTGCCAGCAGCGTAGCGGGAGAGAGAAACACCATATATTTT
TRBJ1-2 TRBV2 NA once CASSEASSYGYTF TGTGCCAGCAGTGAAGCTTCCAGCTATGGCTACACCTTC
TRBJ1-3 TRBV9 NA NA CASSAVGAGHSGNTIYF TGTGCCAGCAGCGCCGTGGGAGCAGGGCACTCTGGAAACACCATATATTTT
TRBJ1-2 TRBV27 NA NA CASSLKAGLVGYTF TGTGCCAGCAGTTTAAAAGCGGGCTTAGTTGGCTACACCTTC